The 21 T cell receptor beta chains presented below share a single source sample, sequenced in a study of cytomegalovirus exposure and HLA in healthy donors. Profiling relied on immunoSEQ multiplex PCR, and the TCRdb table lists in-frame clones only, not all of them. The table lists about 160,000 clones, roughly 84% of them singletons. Sequencing was done on a sample of PBMCs. These TCRs come from a man aged 30 to 45 in good health and CMV-seropositive.

The V call is TRBV5-1, the J call TRBJ2-5; the D call may be TRBD1 or TRBD2 (6 bases each). The V end was cut by 4 bases, the J end by 3 bases, with 13 bases between. The CDR3 covers 14 residues. Germline V lookup: CDR1 SGHRS, CDR2 YFSETQ. CDR3 bases: TGCGCCAGCAGCCTGGGGGGCCGGGAAGAGACCCAGTACTTC. Protein sequence: CASSLGGREETQYF. Using reference TRBV5-1 and TRBJ2-5 for the parts outside the CDR3, the full variable domain is KAGVTQTPRYLIKTRGQQVTLSCSPISGHRSVSWYQQTPGQGLQFLFEYFSETQRNKGNFPGRFSGRQFSNSRSEMNVSTLELGDSALYLCASSLGGREETQYFGPGTRLLVL.

Only a few counts were recorded for this clone. The CDR3 DNA reads as TGTGCCAGCAGTTTATATGGGGGCCGGGGCTATGGCTACACCTTC. Amino acid sequence: CASSLYGGRGYGYTF. The chain is built from TRBV27 and TRBJ1-2, with a tentative D call TRBD1 (6 bases). The germline V and J ends were trimmed by 1 base and 4 bases, with 13 bases remaining between them. Germline CDR1 MNHEY, CDR2 SMNVEV (reference sequence). The CDR3 has 15 amino acids.

This clone was seen just once. The V call is TRBV5-1, the J call TRBJ2-6; 8 nucleotides agree with TRBD1. Trimming took 3 bases from V and 3 from J; bases not matched to a gene: 8. Germline V gene data show CDR1 as SGHRS and CDR2 as YFSETQ. The CDR3 is 17 residues long. The CDR3 DNA reads TGCGCCAGCAGCTCTGGACAGGGTGATAGTGGGGCCAACGTCCTGACTTTC. It is translated as CASSSGQGDSGANVLTF.

The V gene is TRBV5-6, the J gene TRBJ1-2; a possible D gene is TRBD1 (6 bases). CDR3 length: 13 amino acids. From germline, CDR1 is SGHDT and CDR2 YYEEEE. Trimming left V 4 bases short and J 3 bases short, with 10 bases between. CDR3 bases: TGTGCCAGCAGCCTGGACAGCTACTATGGCTACACCTTC. It encodes CASSLDSYYGYTF.

The V gene is TRBV4-2, the J gene TRBJ2-1; D gene unclear. There are 15 residues in the CDR3. Germline V lookup: CDR1 LGHNA, CDR2 YNFKEQ. Trimming stripped 0 bases from V and 7 bases from J, with 13 bases between. CDR3 protein: CASSQESARSNEQFF. The CDR3 nucleotides read TGTGCCAGCAGCCAAGAATCGGCTAGAAGTAATGAGCAGTTCTTC.

V usage is TRBV29-1 and J usage is TRBJ2-5; 13 bases line up with TRBD2. V dropped 6 bases and J dropped 4; count of bases not matched to a gene: 8. The CDR3 contains 15 residues. From germline, CDR1 is SQVTM and CDR2 ANQGSEA. CDR3 sequence reads: CSVAGTSGIRETQYF. DNA of the CDR3: TGCAGCGTCGCAGGGACTAGCGGGATCCGAGAGACCCAGTACTTC.

The sample holds a few counts of this clone. The chain combines TRBV28 with TRBJ2-7; 9 nucleotides match TRBD2. CDR1 and CDR2 (germline): MDHEN, SYDVKM. The ends lost 8 bases at V and 1 base at J; junction bases unmatched: 3. CDR3 length: 13 amino acids. CDR3 protein: CASLRGGSYEQYF. The DNA for the CDR3 is TGTGCCAGCCTGCGGGGGGGATCCTACGAGCAGTACTTC. Full variable domain (outside the CDR3, taken from reference TRBV28 and TRBJ2-7): DVKVTQSSRYLVKRTGEKVFLECVQDMDHENMFWYRQDPGLGLRLIYFSYDVKMKEKGDIPEGYSVSREKKERFSLILESASTNQTSMYLCASLRGGSYEQYFGPGTRLTVT.

This clone has just a few counts. The CDR3 reads CASRQMGLGFYEQYF. The CDR3 coding sequence is TGTGCCAGCAGGCAAATGGGACTCGGTTTCTACGAGCAGTACTTC. V is TRBV6-5 and J is TRBJ2-7, with D possibly being TRBD2 (6 bases). Germline lookup yields CDR1 MNHEY and CDR2 SVGAGI. V gave up 6 bases and J gave up 3 bases, with 18 bases separating them. This CDR3 has 15 amino acids.

The gene calls are TRBV6-1 and TRBJ1-3; the match to TRBD1 covers 10 bases. V trimming: 4 bases; J trimming: 4 bases; junction bases outside the gene matches: 7. Per germline, CDR1 MNHNS and CDR2 SASEGT. This CDR3 region has 16 residues. CDR3 residues: CASSVTGGESGNTIYF. CDR3 nucleotides: TGTGCCAGCAGTGTGACAGGGGGCGAGTCGGGAAACACCATATATTTT.

The chain links TRBV5-1 to TRBJ2-5; 15 bases are a match to TRBD2. Unmatched junction bases numbered 9, after V lost 2 bases and J lost 4 bases. This CDR3 is 18 amino acids long. Germline V gene lookup returns CDR1 SGHRS and CDR2 YFSETQ. The CDR3 coding sequence is TGCGCCAGCAGCTTAGGGACTAGCGGGAGGATTCGGGGAGAGACCCAGTACTTC. It translates to CASSLGTSGRIRGETQYF.

Note on this clone: Other DNA sequences from this sample encode an identical CDR3 as well. CDR3 DNA: TGCGCCAGCAGCCCCCGGACTACGAACACCGGGGAGCTGTTTTTT. Protein sequence: CASSPRTTNTGELFF. V gene TRBV5-1 combines with J gene TRBJ2-2; possibly TRBD2 for D (6 bases). The CDR3 totals 15 residues. V was trimmed by 4 bases and J by 0 bases, leaving 10 bases between them. Per the germline V gene, CDR1 is SGHRS and CDR2 is YFSETQ. Using reference TRBV5-1 and TRBJ2-2 for the parts outside the CDR3, the full variable domain is KAGVTQTPRYLIKTRGQQVTLSCSPISGHRSVSWYQQTPGQGLQFLFEYFSETQRNKGNFPGRFSGRQFSNSRSEMNVSTLELGDSALYLCASSPRTTNTGELFFGEGSRLTVL.

The chain recombines TRBV9 with TRBJ1-2; D is possibly TRBD1 (5 bases). Trimming removed 3 bases from V and 7 bases from J, with 22 bases in between. This CDR3 is built from 16 residues. Per the germline V gene, CDR1 is SGDLS and CDR2 is YYNGEE. In nucleotides, the CDR3 is TGTGCCAGCAGCGGCCAGGAAGGGGCCAGCGTTGGTGGCTACACCTTC. Translation: CASSGQEGASVGGYTF.

The table lists this clone with many counts. V usage is TRBV7-6 and J usage is TRBJ1-2; a possible D gene is TRBD1 (6 bases). Germline lookup yields CDR1 SGHVS and CDR2 FNYEAQ. This CDR3 is 12 amino acids long. V was cut by 4 bases and J by 5 bases, with 8 bases left in between. Here the CDR3 reads CASSSQGYGYTF. Written as DNA, the CDR3 is TGTGCCAGCAGCTCGCAGGGGTATGGCTACACCTTC.

V usage is TRBV9 and J usage is TRBJ2-5, with 8 positions matching TRBD2. This CDR3 has 16 residues. Germline V gene data show CDR1 as SGDLS and CDR2 as YYNGEE. The trim removed 4 bases at V and 2 bases at J, leaving 10 bases unmatched. In nucleotides, the CDR3 is TGTGCCAGCAGCCCAGGGGTAGCGGGATCGCAAGAGACCCAGTACTTC. Protein sequence: CASSPGVAGSQETQYF.

The count of this clone is one. This sequence joins TRBV5-6 and TRBJ1-1; a weak D match, TRBD1 (6 bases). The CDR3 extends over 14 amino acids. Trimming left V 4 bases short and J 4 bases short, with 14 bases between. Germline loops: CDR1 SGHDT, CDR2 YYEEEE. This CDR3 reads CASSGGGRGTEAFF. In DNA form, the CDR3 reads TGTGCCAGCAGCGGGGGCGGGCGTGGCACTGAAGCTTTCTTT. The whole variable domain, remainder taken from reference TRBV5-6 and TRBJ1-1, is DAGVTQSPTHLIKTRGQQVTLRCSPKSGHDTVSWYQQALGQGPQFIFQYYEEEERQRGNFPDRFSGHQFPNYSSELNVNALLLGDSALYLCASSGGGRGTEAFFGQGTRLTVV.

The chain links TRBV9 to TRBJ2-1, with D tentatively TRBD2 (5 bases). The length of the CDR3 is 12 residues. CDR1 SGDLS and CDR2 YYNGEE come from the germline V gene. Between the trimmed V and J ends, which lost 7 bases and 7 bases, there was a span of 12 bases. The CDR3: CASSDGVNEQFF. CDR3 DNA: TGTGCCAGCTCCGACGGGGTAAATGAGCAGTTCTTC. Supplemented by reference TRBV9 and TRBJ2-1, the full variable domain reads DSGVTQTPKHLITATGQRVTLRCSPRSGDLSVYWYQQSLDQGLQFLIQYYNGEERAKGNILERFSAQQFPDLHSELNLSSLELGDSALYFCASSDGVNEQFFGPGTRLTVL.

The V and J genes are TRBV4-1 and TRBJ1-2; TRBD1 matches at 9 bases. V lost 4 bases to trimming and J lost 8 bases; unmatched junction nucleotides: 8. The CDR3 runs to 14 residues. CDR1 MGHRA and CDR2 YSYEKL come from the germline V gene. CDR3 DNA sequence: TGCGCCAGCAGCCGTCCGGGACAGGGAGGAGGCTACACCTTC. It translates to CASSRPGQGGGYTF.

This clone was counted between two and nine times. The chain recombines TRBV12-5 with TRBJ2-1; 12 bases are a match to TRBD2. CDR1 is LGHNT, CDR2 FRNRAP, per germline. The CDR3 extends over 13 amino acids. Germline trimming cut 7 bases from V and 9 bases from J; bases unmatched to any gene: 4. Written as DNA, the CDR3 is TGTGCTAGTGCCCTAGCGGGAGGGCCTGAGCAGTTCTTC. This translates into CASALAGGPEQFF.

The chain employs TRBV7-8 and TRBJ2-3, with 8 positions matching TRBD2. Trimming removed 2 bases from V and 6 bases from J; junction bases left unmatched: 4. Germline loops: CDR1 SGHVS, CDR2 FQNEAQ. The CDR3 has 14 amino acids. The CDR3 DNA reads as TGTGCCAGCAGCTTAATCGGGAGGGCTGATACGCAGTATTTT. Amino acid sequence: CASSLIGRADTQYF.

This chain connects TRBV7-3 to TRBJ2-1; TRBD2 matches at 9 bases. This CDR3 contains 18 residues. With V trimmed by 4 bases and J by 4 bases, 14 bases remained unmatched. Germline lookup yields CDR1 SGHTA and CDR2 FQGTGA. The CDR3 reads CASSSLSPGAGGYNEQFF. CDR3 sequence (DNA): TGTGCCAGCAGCTCCCTCTCCCCCGGAGCGGGGGGTTACAATGAGCAGTTCTTC.

The chain employs TRBV2 and TRBJ2-5; 8 nucleotides match TRBD2. Gene TRBJ2-7 matches the end of the DNA better, so the J call may be wrong. Per the germline V gene, CDR1 is SNHLY and CDR2 is FYNNEI. The CDR3 totals 14 residues. DNA of the CDR3: TGTGCCAGCAGTTGGGGGACCGGGAGGGGCGAGCAGTACTTC. Translation: CASSWGTGRGEQYF.